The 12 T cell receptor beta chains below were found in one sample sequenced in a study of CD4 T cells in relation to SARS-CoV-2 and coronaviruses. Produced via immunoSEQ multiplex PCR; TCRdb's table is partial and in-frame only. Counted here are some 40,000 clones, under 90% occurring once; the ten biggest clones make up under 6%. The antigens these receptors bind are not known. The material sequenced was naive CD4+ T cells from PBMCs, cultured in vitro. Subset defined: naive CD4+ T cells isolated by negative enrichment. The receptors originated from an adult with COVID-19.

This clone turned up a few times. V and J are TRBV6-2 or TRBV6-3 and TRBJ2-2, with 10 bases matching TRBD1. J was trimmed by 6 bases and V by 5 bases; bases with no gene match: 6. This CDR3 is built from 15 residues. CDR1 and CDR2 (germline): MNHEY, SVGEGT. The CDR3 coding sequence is TGTGCCAGCAGTGCCCCGGGACAGGGGCCCGGGGAGCTGTTTTTT. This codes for CASSAPGQGPGELFF.

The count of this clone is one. CDR3 in DNA: TGTGCCAGCAGTCCAACTAGGCAGGCCACGGGCTATGGCTACACCTTC. Protein product: CASSPTRQATGYGYTF. The rearrangement joins TRBV28 to TRBJ1-2; D is ambiguous. The V and J ends lost 5 bases and 4 bases respectively, with 20 bases between them. The CDR3 totals 16 residues. Germline-derived CDR1 and CDR2 are MDHEN and SYDVKM.

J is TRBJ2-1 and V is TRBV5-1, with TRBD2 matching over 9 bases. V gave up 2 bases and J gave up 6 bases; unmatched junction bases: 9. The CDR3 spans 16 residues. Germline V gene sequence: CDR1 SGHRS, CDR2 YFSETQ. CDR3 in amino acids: CASSFHPGTSLNEQFF. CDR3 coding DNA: TGCGCCAGCAGCTTCCACCCCGGGACTAGCCTCAATGAGCAGTTCTTC.

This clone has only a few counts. CDR3 in amino acids: CASSLFRRRPDTQYF. DNA for the CDR3: TGTGCCAGCAGTTTATTTAGGAGACGCCCAGATACGCAGTATTTT. The V and J genes are TRBV27 and TRBJ2-3; D not certain. Trimming removed 1 base at V and 4 bases at J, with 12 bases between. The CDR3 runs 15 residues. Germline V gene data show CDR1 as MNHEY and CDR2 as SMNVEV (reference sequence).

The CDR3 DNA is TGTGCCAGCAGCCACCAGGGCGGCAATCAGCCCCAGCATTTT. Its translation: CASSHQGGNQPQHF. The chain couples TRBV27 to TRBJ1-5, with a tentative D call TRBD1 (5 bases). CDR3 length equals 14 residues. Germline V gene lookup returns CDR1 MNHEY and CDR2 SMNVEV (reference sequence). V was clipped by 6 bases and J by 2 bases, with 11 bases between them.

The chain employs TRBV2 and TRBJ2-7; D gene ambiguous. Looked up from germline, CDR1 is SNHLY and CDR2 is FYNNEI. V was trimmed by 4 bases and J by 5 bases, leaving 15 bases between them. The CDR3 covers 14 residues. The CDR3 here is CASSGLPNGHEQYF. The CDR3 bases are TGTGCCAGCAGTGGGTTACCCAATGGGCACGAGCAGTACTTC.

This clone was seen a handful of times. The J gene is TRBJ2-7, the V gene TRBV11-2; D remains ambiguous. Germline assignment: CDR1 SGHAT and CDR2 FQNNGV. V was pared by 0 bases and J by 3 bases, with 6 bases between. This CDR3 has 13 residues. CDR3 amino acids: CASSLDRIYEQYF. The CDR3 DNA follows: TGTGCCAGCAGCTTAGATCGTATCTACGAGCAGTACTTC.

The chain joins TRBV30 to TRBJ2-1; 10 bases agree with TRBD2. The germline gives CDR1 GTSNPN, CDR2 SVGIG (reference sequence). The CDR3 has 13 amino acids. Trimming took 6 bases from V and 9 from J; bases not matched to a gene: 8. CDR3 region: CACDSGRTTEQFF. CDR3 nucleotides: TGTGCCTGCGATAGCGGGAGGACGACTGAGCAGTTCTTC.

The CDR3 bases are TGTGCCAGCAGTTTACTGCCGCTTTTCCCTGGGGCCAACGTCCTGACTTTC. Protein product: CASSLLPLFPGANVLTF. This chain connects TRBV27 to TRBJ2-6; no firm D call. Looked up from germline, CDR1 is MNHEY and CDR2 is SMNVEV (reference sequence). CDR3 length: 17 amino acids. V lost 2 bases and J 2 bases, leaving 13 bases between the germline ends.

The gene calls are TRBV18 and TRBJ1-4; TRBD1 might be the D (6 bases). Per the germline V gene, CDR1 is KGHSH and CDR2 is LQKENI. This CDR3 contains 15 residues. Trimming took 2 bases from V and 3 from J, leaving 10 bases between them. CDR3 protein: CASSPGGGPNEKLFF. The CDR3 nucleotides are TGTGCCAGCTCACCAGGGGGCGGTCCTAATGAAAAACTGTTTTTT.

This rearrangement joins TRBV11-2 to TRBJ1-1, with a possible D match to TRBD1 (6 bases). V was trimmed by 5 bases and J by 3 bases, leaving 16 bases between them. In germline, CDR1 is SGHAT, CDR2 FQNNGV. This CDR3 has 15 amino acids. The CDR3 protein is CASSVRGGSDTEAFF. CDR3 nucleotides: TGTGCCAGCAGCGTCCGAGGGGGGTCGGACACTGAAGCTTTCTTT.

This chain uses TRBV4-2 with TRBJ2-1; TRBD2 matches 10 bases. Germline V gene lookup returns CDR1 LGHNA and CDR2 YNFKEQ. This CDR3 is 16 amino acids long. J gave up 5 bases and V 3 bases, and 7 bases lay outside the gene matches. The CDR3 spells CASSHSGLAEDNEQFF. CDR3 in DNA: TGTGCCAGCAGCCATTCTGGACTAGCGGAGGACAATGAGCAGTTCTTC.